The 5 T cell receptor beta chains below were found in one sample sequenced in a study of blood T cell repertoires in COVID-19. Assay: immunoSEQ multiplex PCR; the TCRdb copy retains only in-frame clones and omits some. The data hold 150,000 to 200,000 clones, with roughly 80% observed a single time. The sequenced sample consisted of PBMCs or T cells enriched from blood (not recorded which). The source is a woman between 50 and 59 years old who had recovered from COVID-19.

This chain connects TRBV20-1 to TRBJ2-7; tentative D call: TRBD2 (13 bases). Germline CDR1 and CDR2: DFQATT and SNEGSKA (reference sequence). V shed 3 bases and J shed 9 bases, with 33 bases lying between them. This CDR3 spans 18 amino acids. CDR3 coding DNA: TGCAGTGCTAGTGGGGGACAGGGGGCGCGGACTAGCGGGAGTCTGCAGTACTTC. Its protein is CSASGGQGARTSGSLQYF.

CDR3 sequence (DNA): TGTGCCAGCAGTTTATCCTTGCCGCAGGCTGGGGCCAACGTCCTGACTTTC. It codes for CASSLSLPQAGANVLTF. V usage is TRBV27 and J usage is TRBJ2-6; no reliable D call. This CDR3 is 17 amino acids long. Germline lookup yields CDR1 MNHEY and CDR2 SMNVEV (reference sequence). Between the trimmed V and J ends, which lost 0 bases and 2 bases, there was a span of 11 bases.

The chain uses TRBV18 and TRBJ2-3; TRBD1 is a possible D gene (6 bases). CDR1 is KGHSH and CDR2 is LQKENI in the germline V gene. V was clipped by 6 bases and J by 4 bases, with 20 bases between them. The CDR3 consists of 16 residues. CDR3 DNA sequence: TGTGCCAGCTCGCGACCGGGACAAAGGATGGCAGATACGCAGTATTTT. Its protein product is CASSRPGQRMADTQYF.

This chain joins TRBV18 and TRBJ2-7, with TRBD2 matching over 11 bases. The CDR3 contains 16 residues. Germline values: CDR1 KGHSH, CDR2 LQKENI. V was clipped by 3 bases and J by 0 bases; unmatched bases: 4. The CDR3 DNA reads as TGTGCCAGCTCACCCCGTCTAGCGGGAGGCTCCTACGAGCAGTACTTC. Amino acid sequence: CASSPRLAGGSYEQYF.

The count of this clone is one. The V and J genes are TRBV27 and TRBJ1-6; 9 bases are a match to TRBD1. V lost 6 bases to trimming and J lost 8 bases; unmatched junction nucleotides: 11. This CDR3 has 16 residues. Per germline, CDR1 MNHEY and CDR2 SMNVEV (reference sequence). The CDR3 DNA reads TGTGCCAGCAGCCGGAGCCCAGGGACAGGGTATTCACCCCTCCACTTT. It specifies CASSRSPGTGYSPLHF.